The clone carrying this TCR beta chain was seen ten or more times. As yet, its antigen is unknown. The sample comes from a study of regulatory T cells in long-lasting Graves disease. The study's findings and limits: Those with persistent disease had in common more public clonotypes (around 2,700) than new patients (about 970).

To make TCR beta libraries, researchers used iRepertoire HTBI primers and Arm-PCR of CDR3 regions. Via MiXCR, TCRdb re-called the multiplex PCR reads, giving one row per CDR3 protein. The sample comprises under 250,000 distinct CDR3 sequences, roughly a fifth of which are singletons, and 12% rests with the top ten. Time point given: newly diagnosed GD, antithyroid drugs for less than 3 months. The TCR library was prepared using RNA isolated from PBMCs. Per germline, CDR1 SGHNT and CDR2 YENEEA. V was cut by 7 bases and J by 3 bases, with 22 bases left in between. CDR3 length equals 16 residues. This same sample was also part of a study on T cells in Graves' hyperthyroidism and ophthalmopathy.

This specimen was peripheral blood mononuclear cells (PBMCs), taken at new diagnosis, from a patient treated with antithyroid drugs. This TCR came from a woman in her 30s with Graves disease. V and J are TRBV11-3 and TRBJ2-7, with D possibly being TRBD1 (7 bases). This chain's CDR3 is CASISRQGIAVYEQYF. CDR3 coding DNA: TGTGCCAGCATTTCGAGACAGGGAATAGCGGTCTACGAGCAGTACTTC.